The 25 T cell receptor beta chains below were found in one sample sequenced in a study of T cell changes during pregnancy in multiple sclerosis. Sequencing was performed with immunoSEQ multiplex PCR; in TCRdb, only in-frame clones are kept and a portion is missing. The sample comprises around 95,000 clones, around 94% of which are singletons, and around 1.8% rests with the top ten. The sample here was peripheral blood, taken after pregnancy. These receptors all stem from a female donor in good health, enrolled as a control in a pregnancy study.

The CDR3 bases are TGTGCCAGCAGCTGGGACAGGGGGCCCTACGAGCAGTACTTC. It specifies CASSWDRGPYEQYF. The V gene is TRBV5-4, the J gene TRBJ2-7; 12 bases match TRBD1. Germline CDR1 is SGHNT and CDR2 is YYREEE (reference sequence). The J segment lost 2 bases and the V segment lost 3 bases, leaving 0 bases of the junction unmatched. The CDR3 has 14 amino acids.

The rearrangement uses TRBV19 and TRBJ2-5, with 12 bases matching TRBD1. CDR3 length: 15 amino acids. Losses at the gene ends were 5 bases for V and 6 bases for J; bases not matched to a gene: 7. The V gene's germline CDR1 is LNHDA and CDR2 SQIVND (reference sequence). The CDR3 reads CASSAGTGGLQTQYF. CDR3 bases: TGTGCCAGTAGTGCCGGGACAGGGGGCCTCCAGACCCAGTACTTC.

This chain connects TRBV28 to TRBJ2-7, with 9 bases fitting TRBD2. Germline V gene data show CDR1 as MDHEN and CDR2 as SYDVKM. J was trimmed by 3 bases and V by 6 bases; bases with no gene match: 9. CDR3 size: 15 residues. CDR3 in amino acids: CASSAGTSHDYEQYF. The CDR3 nucleotides read TGTGCCAGCAGCGCAGGGACTAGCCATGACTACGAGCAGTACTTC.

The CDR3 reads CASGLVHWGGSWDYEQYF. For the CDR3, the DNA is TGTGCTAGTGGTTTGGTACATTGGGGGGGGAGCTGGGACTACGAGCAGTACTTC. The V gene is TRBV12-5, the J gene TRBJ2-7; 7 bases match TRBD2. With 0 bases clipped from V and 3 bases from J, the junction kept 14 bases outside the gene matches. Germline-derived CDR1 and CDR2 are LGHNT and FRNRAP. The length of the CDR3 is 18 residues.

The CDR3 DNA is TGTGCCAGCAGCAAAGCCGGGTCGGGGATCGGCGAGCAGTACTTC. This gives the protein CASSKAGSGIGEQYF. The gene calls are TRBV21-1 and TRBJ2-7; the table gives TRBD2 as D, unverified against the DNA. TRBV21-1 corresponds to a pseudogene. The CDR3 has 15 residues.

This chain links TRBV6-6 with TRBJ2-2; 10 bases fit TRBD2. V lost 2 bases, J lost 6 bases, and 6 bases stayed unmatched. Per germline, CDR1 MNHNY and CDR2 SVGAGI (reference sequence). The CDR3 runs to 16 residues. The CDR3 here is CASSYASGRAAGELFF. The CDR3 region has the DNA TGTGCCAGCAGTTACGCAAGCGGGAGGGCCGCCGGGGAGCTGTTTTTT.

The chain has TRBV28 and TRBJ2-1; the D gene is possibly TRBD1 (6 bases). The V and J ends lost 8 bases and 9 bases respectively, with 23 bases between them. The CDR3 runs to 15 residues. Germline-derived CDR1 and CDR2 are MDHEN and SYDVKM. As DNA, the CDR3 is TGTGCCAGCGGCAATCGGCAGGGGACGTACTCTGAGCAGTTCTTC. This translates into CASGNRQGTYSEQFF.

The rearrangement links TRBV27 to TRBJ1-2, with no clear D. The CDR3 consists of 13 residues. The V gene lost 6 bases and the J gene lost 9 bases, with 17 bases spanning the gap. Germline lookup yields CDR1 MNHEY and CDR2 SMNVEV (reference sequence). DNA for the CDR3: TGTGCCAGCAGGTTTCCGGGAGGAAGCCGCTACACCTTC. It specifies CASRFPGGSRYTF.

The chain recombines TRBV7-6 with TRBJ2-7; D is perhaps TRBD1 (5 bases). Between the trimmed V and J ends, which lost 4 bases and 2 bases, there was a span of 15 bases. The CDR3 contains 15 residues. The germline gives CDR1 SGHVS, CDR2 FNYEAQ. The DNA for the CDR3 is TGTGCCAGCAGCTCTTTGACAGATCCTCCCTACGAGCAGTACTTC. This sequence encodes CASSSLTDPPYEQYF.

This chain uses TRBV7-6 with TRBJ2-3, with D tentatively TRBD2 (6 bases). Germline V gene data show CDR1 as SGHVS and CDR2 as FNYEAQ. V was cut by 1 base and J by 4 bases, with 15 bases left in between. The CDR3 runs to 16 residues. The CDR3 spells CASSLESSGHADTQYF. The CDR3 region has the DNA TGTGCCAGCAGCTTAGAATCGAGCGGGCATGCAGATACGCAGTATTTT.

This rearrangement joins TRBV5-6 to TRBJ2-1; the match to TRBD2 covers 7 bases. The trim removed 0 bases at V and 7 bases at J, leaving 4 bases unmatched. The CDR3 has 14 amino acids. Looked up from germline, CDR1 is SGHDT and CDR2 is YYEEEE. As DNA, the CDR3 is TGTGCCAGCAGCTTGGTCAGGGAGGGGAATGAGCAGTTCTTC. It translates to CASSLVREGNEQFF.

The rearrangement joins TRBV7-8 to TRBJ2-3; TRBD2 matches at 7 bases. The ends lost 1 base at V and 2 bases at J; junction bases unmatched: 6. The CDR3 is made up of 16 amino acids. Germline values: CDR1 SGHVS, CDR2 FQNEAQ. CDR3 amino acids: CASSLELREPTDTQYF. CDR3 coding DNA: TGTGCCAGCAGCTTAGAACTGCGGGAGCCCACAGATACGCAGTATTTT.

The J gene is TRBJ1-2, the V gene TRBV29-1, with D tentatively TRBD1 (6 bases). The V end was cut by 7 bases, the J end by 7 bases, with 13 bases between. Germline V lookup: CDR1 SQVTM, CDR2 ANQGSEA. This CDR3 is 11 amino acids long. CDR3 amino acids: CSAGGGPGYTF. CDR3 nucleotides: TGCAGCGCTGGGGGGGGGCCTGGCTACACCTTC.

This chain joins TRBV7-2 and TRBJ2-6; the D is unclear. The V end was cut by 8 bases, the J end by 4 bases, with 9 bases between. The CDR3 extends over 13 amino acids. CDR1 and CDR2 from the germline V gene are SGHTA and FQGNSA. The CDR3 protein is CASGVLGANVLTF. The DNA of the CDR3 is TGTGCCAGCGGAGTGTTAGGGGCCAACGTCCTGACTTTC.

The chain has TRBV7-9 and TRBJ2-7; D is perhaps TRBD2 (6 bases). The CDR3 is 14 residues long. Germline loops: CDR1 SEHNR, CDR2 FQNEAQ (reference sequence). V was clipped by 7 bases and J by 5 bases, with 18 bases between them. DNA of the CDR3: TGTGCCAGCACCCGACCGGGGGAAATAGACGAGCAGTACTTC. Protein sequence: CASTRPGEIDEQYF.

The J gene is TRBJ2-1, the V gene TRBV10-3, with unresolved D. Trimming removed 0 bases at V and 4 bases at J, with 10 bases between. Germline CDR1 is ENHRY and CDR2 is SYGVKD. This CDR3 has 15 residues. CDR3 amino acids: CAISESKLNYNEQFF. The DNA for the CDR3 is TGTGCCATCAGTGAGTCGAAGCTTAATTACAATGAGCAGTTCTTC.

The rearrangement uses TRBV5-1 and TRBJ2-5; 8 nucleotides align to TRBD1. This CDR3 region has 13 residues. Germline values: CDR1 SGHRS, CDR2 YFSETQ. V trimming: 4 bases; J trimming: 3 bases; junction bases outside the gene matches: 2. In DNA, the CDR3 is TGCGCCAGCAGCATGACAGGGGAAGAGACCCAGTACTTC. This translates into CASSMTGEETQYF. The full variable domain, with the rest looked up from reference TRBV5-1 and TRBJ2-5, is KAGVTQTPRYLIKTRGQQVTLSCSPISGHRSVSWYQQTPGQGLQFLFEYFSETQRNKGNFPGRFSGRQFSNSRSEMNVSTLELGDSALYLCASSMTGEETQYFGPGTRLLVL.

CDR3 DNA: TGTGCCAGCAGTGAGGGGCTCGGCACCGGGGAGCTGTTTTTT. Translating gives CASSEGLGTGELFF. This chain joins TRBV2 and TRBJ2-2, with D perhaps TRBD1 (5 bases). The CDR3 is 14 amino acids. The V and J ends lost 3 bases and 4 bases respectively, with 9 bases between them. In germline, CDR1 is SNHLY, CDR2 FYNNEI.

The chain links TRBV5-8 to TRBJ1-4; no reliable D call. CDR3 length equals 14 residues. CDR1 is SGHTS and CDR2 is YDEGEE in the germline V gene. Trimming pared 6 bases from V and 4 bases from J, leaving 13 bases between. The CDR3, as DNA: TGTGCCAGCACCCGACTGAACGGTAATGAAAAACTGTTTTTT. Translated: CASTRLNGNEKLFF.

This clone has just a few counts. The chain recombines TRBV6-5 with TRBJ2-2, with 7 bases matching TRBD2. J lost 7 bases, V lost 6 bases, and 5 bases had no gene match. CDR1 and CDR2 (germline): MNHEY, SVGAGI. The CDR3 length is 13 residues. DNA for the CDR3: TGTGCCAGCAGAAGACTAGCCAACGGGGAGCTGTTTTTT. Translating gives CASRRLANGELFF.

V is TRBV7-9 and J is TRBJ2-7, with TRBD2 matching over 9 bases. V shed 5 bases and J 5 bases; nucleotides not matched to a gene: 4. Germline V gene sequence: CDR1 SEHNR, CDR2 FQNEAQ (reference sequence). The CDR3 is 13 residues long. The CDR3 here is CASSGLARNEQYF. CDR3 DNA: TGTGCCAGCAGCGGACTAGCGAGAAACGAGCAGTACTTC. The full variable domain, in which reference TRBV7-9 and TRBJ2-7 provide the parts outside the CDR3, is DTGVSQNPRHKITKRGQNVTFRCDPISEHNRLYWYRQTLGQGPEFLTYFQNEAQLEKSRLLSDRFSAERPKGSFSTLEIQRTEQGDSAMYLCASSGLARNEQYFGPGTRLTVT.

This chain links TRBV9 with TRBJ2-7, with TRBD2 identical over 12 bases. The CDR3 runs to 15 residues. The germline V gene has CDR1 SGDLS and CDR2 YYNGEE. The J segment lost 6 bases and the V segment lost 5 bases, leaving 9 bases of the junction unmatched. The CDR3 DNA follows: TGTGCCAGCAGTCGCCGACTAGCGGGAGTGGGCGAGCAGTACTTC. This gives the protein CASSRRLAGVGEQYF.

V usage is TRBV7-9 and J usage is TRBJ2-5; TRBD1 might be the D (7 bases). The CDR3 is 12 residues long. The V and J ends lost 9 bases and 3 bases respectively, with 11 bases between them. The germline V gene encodes CDR1 SEHNR and CDR2 FQNEAQ (reference sequence). The CDR3 protein is CASGGTEETQYF. CDR3 sequence (DNA): TGTGCCAGTGGGGGGACAGAAGAGACCCAGTACTTC.

The gene calls are TRBV2 and TRBJ2-2, with 10 positions matching TRBD2. J lost 5 bases, V lost 6 bases, and 6 bases had no gene match. In germline, CDR1 is SNHLY, CDR2 FYNNEI. This CDR3 region has 15 residues. CDR3 in DNA: TGTGCCAGCAGAATAGCGGGAGGAAGAACCGGGGAGCTGTTTTTT. This codes for CASRIAGGRTGELFF.

The chain combines TRBV7-2 with TRBJ2-1; 9 bases line up with TRBD2. This CDR3 is 15 amino acids long. V gave up 1 base and J gave up 6 bases; unmatched junction bases: 4. Germline values: CDR1 SGHTA, CDR2 FQGNSA. CDR3 sequence (DNA): TGTGCCAGCAGCTTAGGGGCTAGCGGGGCCAATGAGCAGTTCTTC. Its translation is CASSLGASGANEQFF.